Presented here are 31 T cell receptor beta chains from one specimen sequenced in a study of human T cells and chemical hapten exposure. Via MiXCR, TCRdb re-called the 5' RACE reads, giving one row per CDR3 protein. The repertoire holds about 140,000 distinct CDR3 sequences, with approximately 4% as singletons. The starting material, unfractionated whole blood, was used for total RNA extraction. Receptors originate from a female donor in good health.

This clonotype was found many times. The CDR3, as DNA: TGTGCCAGCAGCTTACAGGCCGGACTCACAGATACGCAGTATTTT. As protein: CASSLQAGLTDTQYF. This chain joins TRBV7-9 and TRBJ2-3; D is perhaps TRBD2 (5 bases). The length of the CDR3 is 15 residues. CDR1 and CDR2 from the germline V gene are SEHNR and FQNEAQ (reference sequence). Trimming removed 2 bases at V and 2 bases at J, with 11 bases between.

This clonotype was seen ten or more times. V is TRBV20-1 and J is TRBJ2-7; 11 positions agree with TRBD2. CDR3 size: 15 residues. Germline V CDR1 and CDR2: DFQATT, SNEGSKA (reference sequence). The ends lost 3 bases at V and 2 bases at J; junction bases unmatched: 6. The CDR3, as DNA: TGCAGTGCTAGTGGGATAGCGGGGGGGCCCTACGAGCAGTACTTC. Amino acids: CSASGIAGGPYEQYF.

The table lists this clonotype with many counts. The chain couples TRBV4-1 to TRBJ2-7; D perhaps matches TRBD2 (6 bases). Germline V gives CDR1 MGHRA, CDR2 YSYEKL. This CDR3 spans 15 amino acids. The V and J ends lost 0 bases and 6 bases respectively, with 15 bases between them. For the CDR3, the DNA is TGCGCCAGCAGCCAAGAGCTGGGACTTGCGCCCGAGCAGTACTTC. Its protein product is CASSQELGLAPEQYF.

The J gene is TRBJ2-1, the V gene TRBV29-1; a possible D gene is TRBD1 (7 bases). Germline V gene data show CDR1 as SQVTM and CDR2 as ANQGSEA. The CDR3 runs to 15 residues. Trimming took 5 bases from V and 4 from J, leaving 18 bases between them. The CDR3 nucleotides read TGCAGCGTTTTGGGCCAGGGGGGTTCTTACAATGAGCAGTTCTTC. Protein: CSVLGQGGSYNEQFF.

This clonotype has a count of ten or more. The V call is TRBV7-9, the J call TRBJ1-2; the D gene is possibly TRBD1 (6 bases). The V and J ends lost 2 bases and 9 bases respectively, with 10 bases between them. This CDR3 contains 12 residues. Germline lookup yields CDR1 SEHNR and CDR2 FQNEAQ (reference sequence). CDR3 residues: CASSLRDTRYTF. Here the CDR3 DNA reads TGTGCCAGCAGCTTACGGGACACCCGCTACACCTTC.

This clonotype was found once. Just one base apart from a much larger clone, this may be a read error. The gene calls are TRBV3-1 and TRBJ2-7, with TRBD1 matching over 10 bases. V was pared by 4 bases and J by 5 bases, with 14 bases of the junction left unmatched. This CDR3 has 17 residues. CDR1 LGHDT and CDR2 YNNKEL come from the germline V gene (reference sequence). CDR3 DNA sequence: TGTGCCAGCAGCCCTTGCTCCTTCGGTGGGACAGGGGACGAGCAGTACTTC. This sequence encodes CASSPCSFGGTGDEQYF.

Only a few counts were recorded for this clonotype. The CDR3 nucleotides are TGTGCCAGCAGCTCTAGCGGGGGGGTGGGGAATGAGCAGTTCTTC. It yields the protein CASSSSGGVGNEQFF. The J gene is TRBJ2-1, the V gene TRBV6-6, with 12 bases identical to TRBD2. Germline CDR1 is MNHNY and CDR2 is SVGAGI (reference sequence). J lost 7 bases, V lost 6 bases, and 7 bases had no gene match. CDR3 length equals 15 residues.

This clonotype was recorded many times. V usage is TRBV6-2 or TRBV6-3 and J usage is TRBJ2-3; D is perhaps TRBD1 (5 bases). The germline V and J ends were trimmed by 6 bases and 4 bases, with 11 bases remaining between them. The CDR3 sequence is 13 residues long. Germline CDR1 and CDR2: MNHEY and SVGEGT. CDR3: CASSDRNPDTQYF. The CDR3 DNA follows: TGTGCCAGCAGCGACAGAAACCCAGATACGCAGTATTTT.

This clonotype has ten or more counts. The gene calls are TRBV30 and TRBJ2-4; TRBD2 aligns across 8 bases. The CDR3 is 13 residues long. The germline V gene has CDR1 GTSNPN and CDR2 SVGIG (reference sequence). V lost 4 bases, J lost 8 bases, and 7 bases stayed unmatched. The CDR3 coding sequence is TGTGCCTGGAAAACGGCGGGGGGAGACATTCAGTACTTC. Its protein product is CAWKTAGGDIQYF.

This clonotype came up many times. The J gene is TRBJ2-2, the V gene TRBV3-1; D is possibly TRBD1 (5 bases). Germline loops: CDR1 LGHDT, CDR2 YNNKEL (reference sequence). The germline V and J ends were trimmed by 1 base and 5 bases, with 11 bases remaining between them. The CDR3 totals 15 residues. CDR3 amino acids: CASSQVQGKTGELFF. In DNA form, the CDR3 reads TGTGCCAGCAGCCAAGTTCAGGGCAAGACCGGGGAGCTGTTTTTT. The full variable domain, in which reference TRBV3-1 and TRBJ2-2 provide the parts outside the CDR3, is DTAVSQTPKYLVTQMGNDKSIKCEQNLGHDTMYWYKQDSKKFLKIMFSYNNKELIINETVPNRFSPKSPDKAHLNLHINSLELGDSAVYFCASSQVQGKTGELFFGEGSRLTVL.

In its sample, this clonotype was seen many times. The rearrangement links TRBV28 to TRBJ1-5, with D tentatively TRBD1 (5 bases). Germline assignment: CDR1 MDHEN and CDR2 SYDVKM. The CDR3 has 15 residues. Trimming removed 2 bases at V and 7 bases at J, with 15 bases between. Written as DNA, the CDR3 is TGTGCCAGCAGTTTACCGAGGGGCCCATACCAGCCCCAGCATTTT. Protein: CASSLPRGPYQPQHF. The variable domain in full, with the rest retrieved from reference TRBV28 and TRBJ1-5, is DVKVTQSSRYLVKRTGEKVFLECVQDMDHENMFWYRQDPGLGLRLIYFSYDVKMKEKGDIPEGYSVSREKKERFSLILESASTNQTSMYLCASSLPRGPYQPQHFGDGTRLSIL.

The rearrangement uses TRBV21-1 and TRBJ2-7; TRBD2 was called by the table and not checked on the DNA. TRBV21-1 is annotated as a pseudogene. CDR3 size: 19 residues. The CDR3 DNA is TGTGCCAGCAGCAAAGAGGTGGCGAGGAGGTCCCGACTTCTTTGCGAGCAGTACTTC. Residues: CASSKEVARRSRLLCEQYF.

This clonotype came up many times. The chain is built from TRBV5-4 and TRBJ2-1; D may be TRBD1 (5 bases). Germline V gene data show CDR1 as SGHNT and CDR2 as YYREEE (reference sequence). The ends were cut back, 6 bases at V and 8 bases at J, with 15 bases in the middle. This CDR3 contains 13 residues. Here the CDR3 reads CASTEKRGHEQFF. The CDR3 DNA reads as TGTGCCAGCACCGAAAAAAGGGGCCATGAGCAGTTCTTC.

This clonotype was seen ten or more times. This chain uses TRBV6-2 or TRBV6-3 with TRBJ2-4; D is uncertain. CDR1 is MNHEY and CDR2 is SVGEGT in the germline V gene. The ends were cut back, 3 bases at V and 0 bases at J, with 15 bases in the middle. The CDR3 loop spans 17 amino acids. CDR3 in amino acids: CASSYGLATLAKNIQYF. CDR3 bases: TGTGCCAGCAGTTATGGCTTAGCAACTTTAGCCAAAAACATTCAGTACTTC.

This clonotype was counted many times. This chain uses TRBV5-1 with TRBJ2-2; 11 nucleotides match TRBD2. Trimming took 5 bases from V and 3 from J; bases not matched to a gene: 6. The germline V gene has CDR1 SGHRS and CDR2 YFSETQ. This CDR3 contains 16 residues. The CDR3 nucleotides are TGCGCCAGCAGTACTAGCGGGGGTGATGACACCGGGGAGCTGTTTTTT. Amino acid sequence: CASSTSGGDDTGELFF.

The rearrangement joins TRBV20-1 to TRBJ1-4; D is unresolved. CDR1 and CDR2 from the germline V gene are DFQATT and SNEGSKA (reference sequence). There are 15 residues in the CDR3. V dropped 5 bases and J dropped 4 bases, with 17 bases sitting between them. The CDR3: CSAPPWDSLNEKLFF. CDR3 coding DNA: TGCAGTGCTCCTCCCTGGGATTCCCTTAATGAAAAACTGTTTTTT.

In its sample, this clonotype was seen many times. The chain recombines TRBV29-1 with TRBJ1-1, with 7 bases matching TRBD1. V lost 6 bases, J lost 0 bases, and 13 bases stayed unmatched. Germline CDR1 reads SQVTM; CDR2 reads ANQGSEA. The CDR3 contains 16 residues. CDR3 nucleotide sequence: TGCAGCGTGATAATGGGACAGTTGATCATGAACACTGAAGCTTTCTTT. This gives the protein CSVIMGQLIMNTEAFF.

The CDR3 is CASSPVLGGGYNEQFF. CDR3 nucleotide sequence: TGCGCCAGCAGCCCGGTGCTGGGGGGAGGATACAATGAGCAGTTCTTC. The V and J genes are TRBV4-1 and TRBJ2-1; D is possibly TRBD2 (6 bases). The V gene's germline CDR1 is MGHRA and CDR2 YSYEKL. This CDR3 spans 16 amino acids. The germline V and J ends were trimmed by 4 bases and 4 bases, with 17 bases remaining between them.

This clonotype has a count of ten or more. CDR3 sequence (DNA): TGCAGTGCTAGCCGGCAGGCGGGGGGAAATACGCAGTATTTT. Encoded protein: CSASRQAGGNTQYF. The chain combines TRBV20-1 with TRBJ2-3; TRBD2 aligns across 8 bases. J was trimmed by 7 bases and V by 3 bases; bases with no gene match: 9. CDR1 is DFQATT and CDR2 is SNEGSKA in the germline V gene (reference sequence). The CDR3 loop spans 14 amino acids.

This clonotype was counted ten times or more. J is TRBJ1-1 and V is TRBV29-1; D ambiguous. Trimming removed 0 bases from V and 4 bases from J, with 9 bases in between. The CDR3 length is 13 residues. The germline CDR1 and CDR2 sequences are SQVTM and ANQGSEA. CDR3 in amino acids: CSVEDTCLTEAFF. The CDR3 nucleotides read TGCAGCGTTGAAGACACATGTCTCACTGAAGCTTTCTTT.

This clonotype was seen more than once but under ten times. V is TRBV18 and J is TRBJ1-1, with D hard to call. The CDR3 has 13 amino acids. Trimming left V 0 bases short and J 5 bases short, with 7 bases between. The V gene's germline CDR1 is KGHSH and CDR2 LQKENI. The CDR3 sequence is CASSPPAETEAFF. Written as DNA, the CDR3 is TGTGCCAGCTCACCACCGGCGGAAACTGAAGCTTTCTTT.

The chain combines TRBV5-4 with TRBJ1-2; perhaps TRBD1 as D (5 bases). The CDR3 consists of 15 residues. CDR1 is SGHNT, CDR2 YYREEE, per germline (reference sequence). The ends were cut back, 5 bases at V and 5 bases at J, with 19 bases in the middle. In nucleotides, the CDR3 is TGTGCCAGCAGAGATGTTATGGGGGGTAAGTATGGCTACACCTTC. Translating gives CASRDVMGGKYGYTF.

The chain carries TRBV5-1 and TRBJ2-7; D remains unclear. CDR3 length equals 11 residues. Per the germline V gene, CDR1 is SGHRS and CDR2 is YFSETQ. The V end was cut by 1 base, the J end by 3 bases, with 2 bases between. The CDR3 spells CASSLFYEQYF. The CDR3 DNA is TGCGCCAGCAGCTTGTTCTACGAGCAGTACTTC.

This clonotype was detected many times. J is TRBJ2-2 and V is TRBV4-3; D uncertain. This CDR3 is 16 amino acids long. The V gene's germline CDR1 is LGHNA and CDR2 YSLEER. Trimming left V 0 bases short and J 4 bases short, with 12 bases between. DNA of the CDR3: TGCGCCAGCAGCCAAGAGGCGCCCTCGGGCACCGGGGAGCTGTTTTTT. Translation gives CASSQEAPSGTGELFF.

This clonotype was picked up a small number of times. The rearrangement uses TRBV20-1 and TRBJ1-2; TRBD1 matches at 7 bases. After removal of 7 bases from V and 5 bases from J, the junction contained 7 bases not matched to a gene. The length of the CDR3 is 12 residues. The germline V gene encodes CDR1 DFQATT and CDR2 SNEGSKA (reference sequence). CDR3 amino acids: CSGEWGQYGYTF. The CDR3 coding sequence is TGCAGTGGGGAGTGGGGACAGTATGGCTACACCTTC.

The chain's CDR3 is CASRAGTGGQSYEQYF. The CDR3 DNA follows: TGTGCCAGTAGAGCCGGGACAGGGGGACAGAGCTACGAGCAGTACTTC. The rearrangement uses TRBV19 and TRBJ2-7; 11 bases match TRBD1. The length of the CDR3 is 16 residues. Losses at the gene ends were 6 bases for V and 3 bases for J; bases not matched to a gene: 10. Looked up from germline, CDR1 is LNHDA and CDR2 is SQIVND (reference sequence).

Turning to this clonotype: A much more abundant neighbour one base away suggests this may be a read error. In DNA form, the CDR3 reads TGCGCCAGCAACTTTTTTATGCTCCGAGGGTTCGGAACTGAAGCTTTCTTT. Amino acids: CASNFFMLRGFGTEAFF. The chain recombines TRBV5-1 with TRBJ1-1; D unclear. The germline V gene encodes CDR1 SGHRS and CDR2 YFSETQ. Trimming shortened V by 6 bases and J by 5 bases, and 26 bases separated the two germline ends. This CDR3 region has 17 residues.

At least ten counts were recorded for this clonotype. The V call is TRBV20-1, the J call TRBJ2-2; 7 nucleotides match TRBD1. The germline gives CDR1 DFQATT, CDR2 SNEGSKA (reference sequence). The CDR3 has 13 amino acids. V dropped 6 bases and J dropped 1; count of bases not matched to a gene: 2. CDR3 region: CSARTGNTGELFF. CDR3 sequence (DNA): TGCAGTGCCAGGACAGGGAACACCGGGGAGCTGTTTTTT.

This clonotype has a count of ten or more. The chain carries TRBV11-1 and TRBJ2-7; TRBD1 agrees at 9 bases. Germline CDR1 reads SGHAT; CDR2 reads FQDESV (reference sequence). Trimming took 4 bases from V and 2 from J; bases not matched to a gene: 6. The CDR3 runs to 15 residues. The CDR3 coding sequence is TGTGCCAGCAGCTCCCCGGGACAGGGTACCTACGAGCAGTACTTC. Encoded protein: CASSSPGQGTYEQYF. Filled out from reference TRBV11-1 and TRBJ2-7, the complete variable domain reads EAEVAQSPRYKITEKSQAVAFWCDPISGHATLYWYRQILGQGPELLVQFQDESVVDDSQLPKDRFSAERLKGVDSTLKIQPAELGDSAMYLCASSSPGQGTYEQYFGPGTRLTVT.

The rearrangement links TRBV20-1 to TRBJ2-5, with 15 bases lining up with TRBD2. CDR3 length: 18 amino acids. Germline values: CDR1 DFQATT, CDR2 SNEGSKA (reference sequence). With V trimmed by 0 bases and J by 5 bases, 10 bases remained unmatched. CDR3 sequence (DNA): TGCAGTGCTAGAGATTATTGGACTAGCGGGGGGGCCGATGAGACCCAGTACTTC. It yields the protein CSARDYWTSGGADETQYF.

V and J are TRBV19 and TRBJ1-4; D is unresolved. V lost 1 base, J lost 8 bases, and 14 bases lay in between. The germline CDR1 and CDR2 sequences are LNHDA and SQIVND (reference sequence). The CDR3 runs to 15 residues. CDR3 DNA: TGTGCCAGTAGTATAGTGGGCGGAGTACAGGAAAAACTGTTTTTT. Its translation is CASSIVGGVQEKLFF.